This TCR beta chain came from a study of Ad26.COV2.S vaccination and SARS-CoV-2 variants. Produced via immunoSEQ multiplex PCR; TCRdb's table is partial and in-frame only. The sample has more than 300,000 clones; approximately 86% are singletons. Germline V gene sequence: CDR1 SGHRS, CDR2 YFSETQ. CDR3 size: 15 residues. V shed 4 bases, J shed 1 base, and the junction held 4 bases outside the gene matches. Treatment given: some 20 received Ad26.COV2.S at low or high dose, single or two shots; 5 received placebo; per-sample allocation not given. On day 63 after the first injection, vaccine and placebo recipients gave samples. This adult donor, from Boston, was 18-55 years old. An Ad26 vector expressing Wuhan-strain SARS-CoV-2 spike served as the vaccine.

The rearrangement uses TRBV5-1 and TRBJ2-3; 9 bases line up with TRBD1. The sequence was collected from a person between 18 and 65 years old who received the Ad26.COV2.S COVID-19 vaccine or a placebo. The sample consisted of peripheral blood, taken in a trial of Ad26.COV2.S vaccine versus placebo. This CDR3 reads CASSDRGVGTDTQYF. Here the CDR3 DNA reads TGCGCCAGCAGCGACAGGGGGGTCGGCACAGATACGCAGTATTTT.